These T cell receptor beta chains were read from a single sample in a study of shared clonotypes between healthy human individuals. Profiled with immunoSEQ multiplex PCR; TCRdb holds only in-frame clones, not every one. The sample yields approximately 2,200,000 clones, roughly 91% seen once. The sample was naive CD8+ T cells from PBMCs. The receptors shown here come from a young man in good health. Some clones in this sample may be carry-over from other donors' samples. Both conserved end residues are part of each CDR3. The D gene is left open where the match is weak. The size field is filled for only some rows; it gives once, few, many or a size class.

D	V	size	J	CDR3	DNA
-	TRBV5-5	-	TRBJ1-2	CASSVGWTADYGYTF	TGTGCCAGCAGTGTCGGATGGACCGCTGACTATGGCTACACCTTC
TRBD1	TRBV7-3	-	TRBJ1-1	CASREPGGEPFF	TGTGCCAGCAGAGAACCAGGGGGCGAGCCTTTCTTT
TRBD2	TRBV7-9	-	TRBJ2-2	CASSSTRSTGLANTGELFF	TGTGCCAGCAGCTCCACGCGATCGACGGGACTAGCGAACACCGGGGAGCTGTTTTTT
-	TRBV4-1	-	TRBJ1-5	CASSQGRQPQHF	TGCGCCAGCAGCCAAGGTCGACAGCCCCAGCATTTT
-	TRBV4-1	-	TRBJ1-2	CASSLVGVDGYTF	TGCGCCAGCAGCCTCGTTGGGGTGGACGGCTACACCTTC
-	TRBV18	-	TRBJ1-5	CASSRGDSNQPQHF	TGTGCCAGCTCACGGGGCGATAGCAATCAGCCCCAGCATTTT
-	TRBV10-3	-	TRBJ2-1	CAISETGSQYNEQFF	TGTGCCATCAGTGAGACAGGGAGCCAATACAATGAGCAGTTCTTC
TRBD1	TRBV29-1	-	TRBJ2-7	CSARTGAPYEQYF	TGCAGCGCCCGGACAGGGGCTCCCTACGAGCAGTACTTC
-	TRBV7-3	-	TRBJ2-7	CASSSNGWGYEQYF	TGTGCCAGCAGCTCAAACGGGTGGGGATACGAGCAGTACTTC
-	TRBV6-1	-	TRBJ2-7	CASRTRDTTYEQYF	TGTGCCAGCAGGACCCGGGACACGACCTACGAGCAGTACTTC
-	TRBV13	-	TRBJ2-6	CASSPTGNSGANVLTF	TGTGCCAGCAGCCCGACGGGGAACTCTGGGGCCAACGTCCTGACTTTC
TRBD1	TRBV18	-	TRBJ1-2	CASSPRTGVQEDYGYTF	TGTGCCAGCTCACCTCGCACAGGGGTTCAGGAGGACTATGGCTACACCTTC
-	TRBV9	-	TRBJ1-1	CASSASGAEAFF	TGTGCCAGCAGCGCGTCAGGGGCTGAAGCTTTCTTT
-	TRBV5-1	-	TRBJ2-2	CASSSLGTSNTGELFF	TGCGCCAGCAGCTCGCTAGGGACATCGAACACCGGGGAGCTGTTTTTT
TRBD2	TRBV4-2	-	TRBJ2-2	CASSPVPGLAEGTGELFF	TGTGCCAGCAGCCCAGTCCCAGGACTAGCGGAGGGCACCGGGGAGCTGTTTTTT
-	TRBV6-5	-	TRBJ1-2	CASSYLGGLLPGYTF	TGTGCCAGCAGTTATTTGGGAGGCCTTCTACCTGGCTACACCTTC
TRBD2	TRBV7-9	-	TRBJ2-2	CASSLGGLAGVQYTGELFF	TGTGCCAGCAGCTTAGGAGGACTAGCGGGAGTCCAGTACACCGGGGAGCTGTTTTTT
-	TRBV29-1	-	TRBJ2-1	CSVGQGYNEQFF	TGCAGCGTTGGGCAGGGGTACAATGAGCAGTTCTTC
-	TRBV28	-	TRBJ1-5	CASRIYSNQPQHF	TGTGCCAGCAGGATTTATAGCAATCAGCCCCAGCATTTT
-	TRBV11-2	-	TRBJ1-2	CASSPRGGVGGYTF	TGTGCCAGCAGCCCCCGGGGGGGGGTCGGGGGCTACACCTTC
TRBD1	TRBV7-9	-	TRBJ2-1	CASSQVGDRGYNEQFF	TGTGCCAGCAGCCAGGTAGGGGACAGGGGTTACAATGAGCAGTTCTTC
TRBD2	TRBV27	-	TRBJ2-1	CASTSGRNEQFF	TGTGCCAGCACTAGCGGGAGGAATGAGCAGTTCTTC
TRBD2	TRBV11-2	-	TRBJ2-7	CASSSSEAGGPLKQYF	TGTGCCAGCAGCTCCTCCGAGGCGGGAGGGCCTCTCAAGCAGTACTTC
-	TRBV10-3	once	TRBJ2-5	CAISDILEETQYF	TGTGCCATCAGTGATATACTAGAAGAGACCCAGTACTTC
-	TRBV19	-	TRBJ2-7	CASSIQGGQPEQYF	TGTGCCAGTAGTATACAAGGAGGACAGCCCGAGCAGTACTTC
-	TRBV5-1	-	TRBJ2-7	CASSYGLPYEQYF	TGCGCCAGCAGCTACGGGTTACCCTACGAGCAGTACTTC
-	TRBV7-2	-	TRBJ2-7	CASSLIGLGYEQYF	TGTGCCAGCAGCTTAATCGGGCTCGGCTACGAGCAGTACTTC
-	TRBV7-6	-	TRBJ2-3	CASSLWGTSSTDTQYF	TGTGCCAGCAGCCTTTGGGGGACCTCTAGCACAGATACGCAGTATTTT
-	TRBV27	once	TRBJ2-3	CASSLQRGGRNTQYF	TGTGCCAGCAGTTTACAGAGGGGGGGCAGGAATACGCAGTATTTT
-	TRBV7-9	few	TRBJ1-1	CASSLGGLTNTEAFF	TGTGCCAGCAGCTTAGGGGGCCTTACGAACACTGAAGCTTTCTTT
-	TRBV5-1	-	TRBJ2-2	CASSLETGRNTGELFF	TGCGCCAGCAGCTTGGAGACAGGCCGCAACACCGGGGAGCTGTTTTTT
-	TRBV11-2	-	TRBJ2-7	CASSHGQSYEQYF	TGTGCCAGCAGCCACGGACAGTCCTACGAGCAGTACTTC